The rows below give T cell receptor beta chains drawn from one sample of a study of cytomegalovirus exposure and HLA in healthy donors. Produced via immunoSEQ multiplex PCR; TCRdb's table is partial and in-frame only. The data show about 140,000 clones, 86% seen once. The specimen was PBMCs. Receptors were obtained from a young man in good health and CMV-seronegative. Both conserved end residues are part of each CDR3. D genes are given only for firm matches. Clone size is not always given. Where it is, it says once, few, many or a class for expanded clones.

cdr3_length	d_call	v_call	j_call	clone_size	cdr3_aa	cdr3_nt
11	TRBD1	TRBV6-5	TRBJ2-2	NA	CASTSGQVVFF	TGTGCCAGCACCTCGGGACAGGTGGTGTTTTTT
12	NA	TRBV6-5	TRBJ1-6	NA	CASARLGSPLHF	TGTGCCAGCGCCAGACTCGGGTCACCCCTCCACTTT
14	NA	TRBV18	TRBJ1-2	NA	CASSTLGLSDGYTF	TGTGCCAGCTCAACCTTGGGGCTTTCGGATGGCTACACCTTC
14	NA	TRBV29-1	TRBJ2-3	NA	CSVDGRGTTDTQYF	TGCAGCGTTGACGGTCGGGGAACCACAGATACGCAGTATTTT
12	NA	TRBV28	TRBJ2-5	NA	CASGGNGETQYF	TGTGCCAGCGGCGGAAACGGAGAGACCCAGTACTTC
15	NA	TRBV15	TRBJ1-6	NA	CATSRDAKSNSPLHF	TGTGCCACCAGCAGAGATGCTAAATCTAATTCACCCCTCCACTTT
12	NA	TRBV11-2	TRBJ2-7	NA	CASSLQNNPQYF	TGTGCCAGCAGCTTACAAAACAACCCGCAGTACTTC
21	TRBD2	TRBV4-3	TRBJ2-1	NA	CASSQEIGRLAGGPVHNEQFF	TGCGCCAGCAGCCAAGAAATAGGCAGACTAGCGGGAGGGCCCGTTCACAATGAGCAGTTCTTC
14	NA	TRBV28	TRBJ1-1	NA	CASSLGHGNTEAFF	TGTGCCAGCAGTTTAGGGCATGGGAACACTGAAGCTTTCTTT
16	NA	TRBV6-5	TRBJ2-1	NA	CASSYSDSSSYNEQFF	TGTGCCAGCAGTTACTCCGACTCGAGCTCCTACAATGAGCAGTTCTTC
14	NA	TRBV9	TRBJ2-3	NA	CASSAKIGTDTQYF	TGTGCCAGCAGCGCTAAGATCGGCACAGATACGCAGTATTTT
17	TRBD2	TRBV18	TRBJ2-2	NA	CASSPSGGSSNTGELFF	TGTGCCAGCTCACCAAGTGGCGGGAGCTCAAACACCGGGGAGCTGTTTTTT
16	TRBD1	TRBV7-9	TRBJ2-7	NA	CASSPGAGTGAYEQYF	TGTGCCAGCAGCCCCGGAGCCGGGACAGGGGCATACGAGCAGTACTTC
15	TRBD1	TRBV5-6	TRBJ1-1	NA	CASSDTGVGYTEAFF	TGTGCCAGCAGCGACACAGGGGTTGGGTACACTGAAGCTTTCTTT
13	NA	TRBV11-2	TRBJ2-1	NA	CASSLSSYNEQFF	TGTGCCAGCAGCTTGAGTTCCTACAATGAGCAGTTCTTC
12	NA	TRBV7-9	TRBJ2-3	NA	CASSLTGDTQYF	TGTGCCAGCAGCCTGACAGGAGATACGCAGTATTTT
13	NA	TRBV5-1	TRBJ2-7	NA	CASSLALSYEQYF	TGCGCCAGCAGCTTGGCCTTGTCCTACGAGCAGTACTTC
12	NA	TRBV18	TRBJ2-7	NA	CASSPQGGEQYF	TGTGCCAGCTCACCCCAGGGTGGCGAGCAGTACTTC
14	TRBD2	TRBV10-3	TRBJ2-7	NA	CAIRGAGDPYEQYF	TGTGCCATCAGGGGAGCGGGAGACCCCTACGAGCAGTACTTC
15	TRBD1	TRBV6-6	TRBJ2-5	NA	CASSYAGQGRETQYF	TGTGCCAGCAGTTACGCGGGACAGGGGAGAGAGACCCAGTACTTC
16	NA	TRBV21-1	TRBJ2-3	NA	CASSKVGTTITDTQYF	TGTGCCAGCAGCAAAGTGGGGACAACTATCACAGATACGCAGTATTTT
16	TRBD1	TRBV6-1	TRBJ2-7	many	CASSEVKGQGAEEQYF	TGTGCCAGCAGTGAAGTGAAGGGACAGGGGGCGGAGGAGCAGTACTTC
15	NA	TRBV30	TRBJ1-4	NA	CAWSVLSFGNEKLFF	TGTGCCTGGAGTGTCCTAAGCTTCGGTAATGAAAAACTGTTTTTT
19	NA	TRBV5-1	TRBJ2-3	NA	CASSYNYGLTVRTGDTQYF	TGCGCCAGCAGCTACAATTATGGGTTGACAGTCCGTACGGGAGATACGCAGTATTTT
15	NA	TRBV18	TRBJ2-7	NA	CASSQGQGRTYEQYF	TGTGCCAGCTCGCAGGGCCAGGGTCGAACCTACGAGCAGTACTTC
15	NA	TRBV19	TRBJ2-3	NA	CASSITGLSTDTQYF	TGTGCCAGTAGTATAACAGGGTTATCCACAGATACGCAGTATTTT
15	NA	TRBV19	TRBJ2-5	NA	CASSDSRGSQETQYF	TGTGCCAGTAGTGATTCACGGGGGTCCCAAGAGACCCAGTACTTC
18	TRBD1	TRBV5-1	TRBJ1-6	NA	CASSRWGSMGTGDSPLHF	TGCGCCAGCAGTCGTTGGGGTTCCATGGGGACAGGGGATTCACCCCTCCACTTT
17	TRBD2	TRBV7-8	TRBJ2-5	NA	CASSLAVQRGLQETQYF	TGTGCCAGCAGCTTAGCGGTACAGCGGGGGCTCCAAGAGACCCAGTACTTC
14	NA	TRBV10-3	TRBJ1-1	NA	CAISESGGGTEAFF	TGTGCCATCAGTGAGTCGGGGGGTGGCACTGAAGCTTTCTTT
15	NA	TRBV28	TRBJ1-1	NA	CASSSPRGMNTEAFF	TGTGCCAGCAGTTCCCCCCGGGGGATGAACACTGAAGCTTTCTTT
16	NA	TRBV5-1	TRBJ2-1	NA	CASSLSAGSSYNEQFF	TGCGCCAGCAGCTTGTCGGCGGGAAGCTCCTACAATGAGCAGTTCTTC
16	TRBD2	TRBV7-8	TRBJ2-7	NA	CASSLILAGETYEQYF	TGTGCCAGCAGCTTGATTCTAGCGGGGGAAACCTACGAGCAGTACTTC
14	NA	TRBV6-4	TRBJ1-5	NA	CASSDHGTSQPQHF	TGTGCCAGCAGTGACCACGGGACATCACAGCCCCAGCATTTT
16	TRBD1	TRBV4-1	TRBJ2-7	NA	CASSQAGQGSAYEQYF	TGCGCCAGCAGCCAGGCCGGACAGGGGTCGGCCTACGAGCAGTACTTC
15	NA	TRBV5-6	TRBJ1-1	NA	CASSSRGGGYTEAFF	TGTGCCAGCAGCTCCCGGGGAGGTGGGTACACTGAAGCTTTCTTT
16	NA	TRBV5-1	TRBJ2-1	NA	CASSLTRGGSYNEQFF	TGCGCCAGCAGCTTAACGCGAGGGGGCTCCTACAATGAGCAGTTCTTC
13	NA	TRBV5-6	TRBJ2-5	NA	CASSLVRVGTQYF	TGTGCCAGCAGCTTGGTTCGGGTAGGGACCCAGTACTTC
16	TRBD2	TRBV5-4	TRBJ2-3	NA	CASTDRTSGVSDTQYF	TGTGCCAGCACCGACAGGACTAGCGGGGTTTCGGATACGCAGTATTTT
15	TRBD1	TRBV6-1	TRBJ1-1	once	CASSVGTVRATEAFF	TGTGCCAGCAGTGTGGGGACAGTAAGGGCCACTGAAGCTTTCTTT
16	NA	TRBV10-1	TRBJ2-1	NA	CASSEFGRDDADEQFF	TGCGCCAGCAGTGAGTTTGGCAGGGATGACGCGGATGAGCAGTTCTTC
14	TRBD1	TRBV18	TRBJ2-7	NA	CASSPTGMSYEQYF	TGTGCCAGCTCGCCGACAGGGATGAGTTACGAGCAGTACTTC
15	NA	TRBV18	TRBJ2-7	NA	CASSPPSGDVYEQYF	TGTGCCAGCTCACCACCCTCGGGGGACGTATACGAGCAGTACTTC
16	NA	TRBV29-1	TRBJ2-3	NA	CSVEDRGAGYPDTQYF	TGCAGCGTTGAAGATCGGGGTGCGGGGTATCCAGATACGCAGTATTTT
16	NA	TRBV28	TRBJ2-1	NA	CASSSYRLAPYNEQFF	TGTGCCAGCAGCTCCTATCGGCTAGCGCCCTACAATGAGCAGTTCTTC
14	NA	TRBV19	TRBJ1-2	NA	CASSWGPANYGYTF	TGTGCCAGTAGTTGGGGGCCTGCTAACTATGGCTACACCTTC
13	NA	TRBV15	TRBJ1-1	NA	CATRGHQNTEAFF	TGTGCCACCAGAGGACACCAGAACACTGAAGCTTTCTTT
15	NA	TRBV28	TRBJ2-2	NA	CASSPLTGSTGELFF	TGTGCCAGCAGTCCGCTAACAGGGTCCACCGGGGAGCTGTTTTTT
15	NA	TRBV6-5	TRBJ2-2	NA	CASSYSNLRTGELFF	TGTGCCAGCAGTTACTCGAACCTAAGAACGGGGGAGCTGTTTTTT
16	TRBD1	TRBV13	TRBJ1-1	NA	CASSLRGQGGTMRAFF	TGTGCCAGCAGCCTCCGGGGACAGGGAGGCACCATGCGAGCTTTCTTT
15	NA	TRBV25-1	TRBJ1-2	NA	CASSDGEGGHYGYTF	TGTGCCAGCAGTGATGGGGAGGGGGGGCACTATGGCTACACCTTC